This T cell receptor beta chain was observed in a study of blood T cell repertoires in COVID-19. Study information: Spain, Italy and the United States supplied samples that represented acute and convalescent COVID-19.

The ends were cut back, 6 bases at V and 7 bases at J, with 16 bases in the middle. Germline V gives CDR1 MNHEY, CDR2 SVGEGT. This CDR3 spans 13 amino acids. Residents of about two dozen US areas, aged 18 to 89 years, made up the participants. Repertoires were generated with immunoSEQ multiplex PCR, while TCRdb's copy carries only in-frame clones and drops some. The sample comprises some 330,000 clones, roughly four fifths of which are singletons, and approximately 5% rests with the top ten. The sequence came from a woman between 45 and 60 years old who had recovered from COVID-19. Material: PBMCs or T cells enriched from blood (not recorded which). The rearrangement uses TRBV6-2 or TRBV6-3 and TRBJ2-7; D is perhaps TRBD1 (5 bases). The DNA of the CDR3 is TGTGCCAGCAGCCGCTCGGCAGGGTTTGAGCAGTACTTC. This codes for CASSRSAGFEQYF.